The 6 T cell receptor beta chains listed next were all sequenced from one sample in a study of blood T cell repertoires in COVID-19. The method was immunoSEQ multiplex PCR; TCRdb's version includes in-frame clones alone and lacks a portion of them. Of 100,000 or so clones in the sample, 70% to 90% were seen once. Sequencing was carried out using peripheral blood. Receptors were obtained from a man in his 60s with acute or convalescent COVID-19.

The chain is built from TRBV6-5 and TRBJ2-7; a weak D match, TRBD1 (6 bases). Per germline, CDR1 MNHEY and CDR2 SVGAGI. This CDR3 spans 14 amino acids. Trimming left V 6 bases short and J 2 bases short, with 14 bases between. As DNA, the CDR3 is TGTGCCAGCAGCCGATCGACAGGTACCTACGAGCAGTACTTC. Translated: CASSRSTGTYEQYF.

This clone was seen a few times. The rearrangement uses TRBV9 and TRBJ1-1, with D uncertain. V was shortened by 2 bases and J by 1 base, with 9 bases between the two germline ends. CDR3 size: 14 residues. Per germline, CDR1 SGDLS and CDR2 YYNGEE. DNA of the CDR3: TGTGCCAGCAGCGTTCCCGCAGGGAACACTGAAGCTTTCTTT. Its translation is CASSVPAGNTEAFF.

The rearrangement joins TRBV23-1 to TRBJ2-1, with 10 bases fitting TRBD1. TRBV23-1 is placed among ORFs of uncertain function. This CDR3 is 20 amino acids long. The junction had 11 bases not matched to a gene; V was cut back by 0 bases and J by 0 bases. The CDR3 is CASSQSRDRGLHSSYNEQFF. CDR3 DNA: TGCGCCAGCAGTCAATCGAGGGACAGGGGCCTTCACAGCTCCTACAATGAGCAGTTCTTC.

The chain combines TRBV7-8 with TRBJ2-1; D may be TRBD2 (5 bases). Trimming removed 10 bases at V and 3 bases at J, with 13 bases between. The germline V gene encodes CDR1 SGHVS and CDR2 FQNEAQ. There are 13 residues in the CDR3. The CDR3 DNA sequence: TGTGCCACCAACCCGGGGAACTACAATGAGCAGTTCTTC. It specifies CATNPGNYNEQFF. Full variable domain (remainder filled in from reference TRBV7-8 and TRBJ2-1): GAGVSQSPRYKVAKRGQDVALRCDPISGHVSLFWYQQALGQGPEFLTYFQNEAQLDKSGLPSDRFFAERPEGSVSTLKIQRTQQEDSAVYLCATNPGNYNEQFFGPGTRLTVL.

The J gene is TRBJ1-3, the V gene TRBV9; D is undetermined. This CDR3 spans 15 amino acids. With 0 bases removed from V and 2 bases from J, the gap between germline ends came to 9 bases. The germline gives CDR1 SGDLS, CDR2 YYNGEE. CDR3 amino acids: CASSVGRNTGNTIYF. CDR3 bases: TGTGCCAGCAGCGTAGGGCGGAATACTGGAAACACCATATATTTT.

The chain employs TRBV12-3 or TRBV12-4 and TRBJ1-6; perhaps TRBD1 as D (5 bases). The CDR3 contains 12 residues. V was trimmed by 6 bases and J by 13 bases, leaving 13 bases between them. The DNA of the CDR3 is TGTGCCAGCAGCCGGACAAAGTTGCCCCTCCACTTT. Its translation is CASSRTKLPLHF.